This TCR beta chain was found in a study of graft-versus-host responses after intestinal transplantation. Study summary: Anti-thymocyte globulin served as induction for all recipients, who then took tacrolimus and steroids for three to four years. Study-wide results and limits: Patients with graft-donor T cell macrochimerism had high graft-versus-host to host-versus-graft clonal ratios in allografts. Association was observed between peak circulating GvH clone levels and early post-transplant HvG declines.

The CDR3 loop spans 12 amino acids. The germline V gene encodes CDR1 MNHEY and CDR2 SMNVEV (reference sequence). This table comes from immunoSEQ multiplex PCR, and its TCRdb copy is limited to in-frame clones, with some not included. There are about 21,000 clones in the sample; approximately 92% occur only once, and 43% lies in the top ten. Concerning this clone itself: What it recognizes is unknown.

The specimen was PBMCs, collected about 260 days after intestinal transplant. V and J are TRBV27 and TRBJ2-5; D unresolved. The closer fit of TRBJ2-7 to the DNA end suggests the J call may be wrong. This TCR was sampled from a human patient who received an intestinal transplant, so some T cells may come from the graft donor. The CDR3 bases are TGTGCCAGCAGTTTACCCTCCTACGAGCAGTACTTC. Protein product: CASSLPSYEQYF.